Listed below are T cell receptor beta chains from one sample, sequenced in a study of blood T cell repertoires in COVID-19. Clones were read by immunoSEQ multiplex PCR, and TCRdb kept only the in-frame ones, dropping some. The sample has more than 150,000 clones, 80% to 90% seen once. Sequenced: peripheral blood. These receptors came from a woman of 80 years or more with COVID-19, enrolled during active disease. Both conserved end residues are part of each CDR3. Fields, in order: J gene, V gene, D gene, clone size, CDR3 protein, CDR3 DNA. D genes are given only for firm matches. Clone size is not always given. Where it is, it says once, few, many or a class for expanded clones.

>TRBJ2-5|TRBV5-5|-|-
CASSPPSGGETQYF
TGTGCCAGCAGCCCCCCCTCGGGCGGGGAGACCCAGTACTTC
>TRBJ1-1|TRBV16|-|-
CASSHYGEGIDTEAFF
TGTGCCAGCAGCCACTACGGGGAGGGGATCGACACTGAAGCTTTCTTT
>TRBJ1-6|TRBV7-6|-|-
CASSLVARGDSPLHF
TGTGCCAGCAGCTTAGTCGCCCGAGGAGATTCACCCCTCCACTTT
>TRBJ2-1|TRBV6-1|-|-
CASSEWGSPGYEQFF
TGTGCCAGCAGTGAATGGGGAAGTCCGGGATATGAGCAGTTCTTC
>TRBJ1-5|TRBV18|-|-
CASSRQENQPQHF
TGTGCCAGCTCACGACAAGAAAATCAGCCCCAGCATTTT
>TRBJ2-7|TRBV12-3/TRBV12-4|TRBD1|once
CASSFHRGEQYF
TGTGCCAGCAGTTTTCACAGGGGCGAGCAGTACTTC
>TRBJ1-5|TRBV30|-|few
CAWNRDTNQPQHF
TGTGCCTGGAATCGGGACACCAATCAGCCCCAGCATTTT
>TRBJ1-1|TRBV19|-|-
CASSIQGLNTEAFF
TGTGCCAGTAGTATACAGGGCCTGAACACTGAAGCTTTCTTT
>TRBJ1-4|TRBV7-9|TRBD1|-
CASSQTQGAGEKLFF
TGTGCCAGCAGCCAGACTCAGGGGGCTGGTGAAAAACTGTTTTTT
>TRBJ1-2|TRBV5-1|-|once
CASSLVVRGKDGYTF
TGCGCCAGCAGCTTGGTGGTCAGGGGCAAGGATGGCTACACCTTC